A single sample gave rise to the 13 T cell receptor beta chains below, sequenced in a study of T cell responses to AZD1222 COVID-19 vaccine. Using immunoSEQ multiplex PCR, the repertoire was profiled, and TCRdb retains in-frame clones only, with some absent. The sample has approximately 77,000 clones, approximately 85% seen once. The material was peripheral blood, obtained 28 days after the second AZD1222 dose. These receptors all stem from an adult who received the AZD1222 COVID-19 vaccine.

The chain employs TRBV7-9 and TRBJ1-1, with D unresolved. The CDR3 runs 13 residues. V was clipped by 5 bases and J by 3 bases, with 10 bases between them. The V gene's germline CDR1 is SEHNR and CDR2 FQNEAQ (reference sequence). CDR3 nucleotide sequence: TGTGCCAGCAGCGCTAAGTGGGACACTGAAGCTTTCTTT. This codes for CASSAKWDTEAFF.

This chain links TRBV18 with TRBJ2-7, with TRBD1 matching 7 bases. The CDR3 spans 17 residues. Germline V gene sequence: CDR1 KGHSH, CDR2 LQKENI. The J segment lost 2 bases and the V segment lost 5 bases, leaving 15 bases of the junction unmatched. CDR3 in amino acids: CASSEGQAHAGAYEQYF. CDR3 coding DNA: TGTGCCAGCTCAGAAGGACAGGCCCACGCTGGCGCCTACGAGCAGTACTTC.

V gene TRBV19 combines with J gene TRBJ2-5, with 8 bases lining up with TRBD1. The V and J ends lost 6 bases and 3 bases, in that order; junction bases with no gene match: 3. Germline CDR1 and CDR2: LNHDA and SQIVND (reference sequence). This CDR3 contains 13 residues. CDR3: CASSRQGKETQYF. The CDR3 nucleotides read TGTGCCAGTAGCCGACAGGGGAAAGAGACCCAGTACTTC.

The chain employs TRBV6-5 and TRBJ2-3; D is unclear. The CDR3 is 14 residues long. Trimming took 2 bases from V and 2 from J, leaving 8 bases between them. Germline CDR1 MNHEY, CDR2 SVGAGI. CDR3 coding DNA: TGTGCCAGCAGTTACGGGCAGCTCACAGATACGCAGTATTTT. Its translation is CASSYGQLTDTQYF.

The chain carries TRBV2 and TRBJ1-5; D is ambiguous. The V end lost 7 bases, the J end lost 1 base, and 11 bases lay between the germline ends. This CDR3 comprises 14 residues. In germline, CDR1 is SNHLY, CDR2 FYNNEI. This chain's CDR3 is CASTSRASNQPQHF. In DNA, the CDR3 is TGTGCCAGCACCTCTCGAGCAAGCAATCAGCCCCAGCATTTT.

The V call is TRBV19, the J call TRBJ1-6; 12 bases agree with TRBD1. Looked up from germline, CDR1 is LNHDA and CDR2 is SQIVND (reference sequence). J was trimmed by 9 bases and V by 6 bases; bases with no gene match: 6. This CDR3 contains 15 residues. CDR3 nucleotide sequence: TGTGCCAGTAGAAAGCCGGGACAGGGGGCTTCACCCCTCCACTTT. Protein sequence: CASRKPGQGASPLHF.

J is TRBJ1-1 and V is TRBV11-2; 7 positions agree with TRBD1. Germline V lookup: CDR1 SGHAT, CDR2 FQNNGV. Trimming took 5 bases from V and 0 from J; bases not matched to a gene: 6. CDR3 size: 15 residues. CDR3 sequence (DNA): TGTGCCAGCAGCCCGGACAGGACCATGAACACTGAAGCTTTCTTT. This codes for CASSPDRTMNTEAFF. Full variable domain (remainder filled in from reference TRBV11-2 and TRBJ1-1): EAGVAQSPRYKIIEKRQSVAFWCNPISGHATLYWYQQILGQGPKLLIQFQNNGVVDDSQLPKDRFSAERLKGVDSTLKIQPAKLEDSAVYLCASSPDRTMNTEAFFGQGTRLTVV.

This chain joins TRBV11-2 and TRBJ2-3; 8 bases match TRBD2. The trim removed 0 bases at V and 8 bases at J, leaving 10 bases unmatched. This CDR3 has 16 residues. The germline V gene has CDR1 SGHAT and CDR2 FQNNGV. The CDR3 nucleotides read TGTGCCAGCAGCTTAGATCTAGGGACTAGGACTATTACGCAGTATTTT. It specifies CASSLDLGTRTITQYF.

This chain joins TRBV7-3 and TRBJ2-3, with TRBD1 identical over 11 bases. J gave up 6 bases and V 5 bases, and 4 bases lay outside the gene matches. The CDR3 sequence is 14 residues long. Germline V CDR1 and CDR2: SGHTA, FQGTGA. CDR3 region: CASSPGTGGDTQYF. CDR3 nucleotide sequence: TGTGCCAGCAGCCCCGGGACAGGGGGGGATACGCAGTATTTT.

The CDR3 protein is CASRVGDSNQPQHF. In DNA, the CDR3 is TGTGCCAGCAGAGTGGGGGATAGCAATCAGCCCCAGCATTTT. The gene calls are TRBV6-5 and TRBJ1-5; tentative D call: TRBD1 (5 bases). CDR1 is MNHEY, CDR2 SVGAGI, per germline. The germline V and J ends were trimmed by 6 bases and 0 bases, with 9 bases remaining between them. The CDR3 is 14 amino acids.

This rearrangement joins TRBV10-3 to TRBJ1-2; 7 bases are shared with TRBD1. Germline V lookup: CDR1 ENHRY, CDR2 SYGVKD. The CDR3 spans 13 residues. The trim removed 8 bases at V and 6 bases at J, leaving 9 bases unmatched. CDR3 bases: TGTGCCATCGGAGACAGGGCACTCGATGGCTACACCTTC. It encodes CAIGDRALDGYTF.

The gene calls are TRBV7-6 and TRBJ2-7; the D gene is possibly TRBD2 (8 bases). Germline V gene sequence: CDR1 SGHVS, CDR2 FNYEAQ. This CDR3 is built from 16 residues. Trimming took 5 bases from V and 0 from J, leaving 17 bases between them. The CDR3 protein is CASSPQTGTSSYEQYF. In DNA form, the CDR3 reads TGTGCCAGCAGCCCACAGACAGGGACTAGCTCCTACGAGCAGTACTTC.

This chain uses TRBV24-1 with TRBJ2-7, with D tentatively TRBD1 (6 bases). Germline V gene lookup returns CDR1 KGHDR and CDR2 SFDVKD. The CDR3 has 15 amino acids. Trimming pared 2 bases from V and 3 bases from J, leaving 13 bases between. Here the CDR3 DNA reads TGTGCCACCAGTGATTCCGGGACAACTGTCTACGAGCAGTACTTC. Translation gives CATSDSGTTVYEQYF.